The TCR beta chain described here comes from a study of beta chain features in type 1 diabetes (dated 2018 in TCRdb). Turning to the overall study: Patients and healthy donors did not differ in mean age, gender distribution, total cell number or subset yield. A total of roughly 98,000,000 sorted cells were examined across all samples, and RNA yield correlated strongly with the number of cells per subset. In the study, TCRB repertoires of sorted circulating CD4+ T cell subsets from recently diagnosed type 1 diabetes patients were compared with those of matched healthy donors. Naive and central memory subsets were obtained from all 30 or so donors, but regulatory and stem cell-like memory subsets were isolated from only 8 patients and roughly eight healthy donors. On the study overall, not on this receptor specifically: At VDJ recombination sites, type 1 diabetes patients had fewer insertions and more deleted nucleotides, which implies abnormalities in thymic rearrangement. Because small numbers of individuals were included in the HLA sub-analyses, any influence of HLA type on TCRB rearrangement was left unresolved. Because cDNA rather than genomic DNA was sequenced, highly expressing activated cells could have been over-represented, although no difference in activation and CD3 levels was found between groups. The naive, central memory and regulatory TCRB repertoires appeared to resemble one another more closely among patients than among healthy donors. In all four CD4+ subsets, TCRB CDR3 length was moderately but significantly shorter in type 1 diabetes patients. Shorter templates might have been favored by PCR, but patient and control samples were amplified and corrected together, so both groups would have been affected equally by any skew.

A word on this clone: Its recognized antigen is unknown. No base-level quality is on record; no much larger clone is a single base apart.

The germline V gene supplies CDR1 SGHAT and CDR2 FQNNGV. V lost 0 bases and J lost 2 bases; the stretch between them is 4 bases long. Including cysteine and phenylalanine, the CDR3 has 14 amino acids. Only the CDR3 portion is preserved as DNA: 42 bases, with reading frame beginning at the first base. The High Capacity cDNA Reverse Transcription Kit was used to reverse transcribe all of the isolated RNA, meaning that expressed TCRB transcripts were what got sequenced. Deep immunoSEQ sequencing was performed on naive, central memory and regulatory T cell samples, with an average of roughly 3.5 million total reads per sample. After sorted cells were lysed in RLT buffer, RNA was extracted with DNase-treated RNeasy Micro or Mini kits, with the choice depending on cell number. Each cell subset was processed on its own to prevent cross-contamination, while patient and healthy donor samples were processed together. The immunoSEQ multiplex PCR was used to amplify TCRB sequences from cDNA, generating 87-bp fragments that spanned the CDR3 region. The amplicons were sequenced using the Illumina HiSeq platform. In the authors' own workflow: PCR bias was computationally corrected using synthetic template baselines, reads within Hamming distance 2 were collapsed, and singletons that could not be merged were discarded. By aligning reads against IMGT, V, D and J genes, CDR3 length, and insertions or deletions at six rearrangement sites were assigned. Clonotype counts were normalized to sorted cell number within each subset before computing true diversity and Gini coefficients with the tcR R package. The overlap coefficient, calculated on TCRB nucleotide sequences, was used to quantify repertoire sharing. As stored in TCRdb, this immuneACCESS dataset retains in-frame rearrangements with V and J assigned. A fraction of the clones does not appear; measured against another copy, unresolved V genes explain less than half of the discrepancy, and the remainder lacks a known reason. V and J calls and clone size come straight from that table; D and trimming were deduced from the DNA. The sample table records 200,000 to 250,000 clones; about a tenth of these occur just once. Clones ranked in the top ten supply roughly 1.4% of the sample.

A single peripheral blood draw of approximately 100 mL on average was collected from each donor into heparinised tubes. Using a panel that included CD45RO, CCR7, CD25, CD127, CD95 and CD27, naive, central memory, regulatory and stem cell-like memory CD4+ T cells were sorted on a BD FACSAria II. Purity was above 95% for every sorted population. PBMCs were isolated immediately by Lymphoprep density gradient centrifugation and stained directly without culture. Samples were stained and sorted in pairs, with one healthy donor and one patient per experiment, so that batch effects were minimized. Sequenced input: central memory CD4+ T cells from blood. The receptor chain draws on TRBV11-2 and TRBJ2-2, with no D gene named confidently. The receptor was isolated from a man between 18 and 29 years old in good health. The CDR3 in this case is CASSLDGNTGELFF. In nucleotides, the sequence is TGTGCCAGCAGCTTAGACGGAAACACCGGGGAGCTGTTTTTT. Reference TRBV11-2 and TRBJ2-2 proteins supply the regions before and after the CDR3; the full variable domain is: EAGVAQSPRYKIIEKRQSVAFWCNPISGHATLYWYQQILGQGPKLLIQFQNNGVVDDSQLPKDRFSAERLKGVDSTLKIQPAKLEDSAVYLCASSLDGNTGELFFGEGSRLTVL.